This TCR beta chain was sequenced in a study of blood T cell repertoires in COVID-19. Study-wide context: Sites in the United States, Italy and Spain provided acute and convalescent COVID-19 samples. Sources were T cells, B-cell-depleted T cells, or PBMCs; the material itself was cDNA or gDNA.

As handled by the study authors: The assay estimated nucleated cells by amplifying reference gene primers. Clones were read by immunoSEQ multiplex PCR, and TCRdb kept only the in-frame ones, dropping some. V and J calls and clone size are those listed in that table; D and trimming were worked out from the DNA. There are some 78,000 clones in the sample; 90% occur only once, and approximately 4.3% lies in the top ten. Germline assignment: CDR1 MGHDK and CDR2 SYGVNS. This CDR3 region has 13 residues. With 7 bases clipped from V and 5 bases from J, the junction kept 4 bases outside the gene matches. The chain carries TRBV25-1 and TRBJ1-5, with 8 bases matching TRBD1. The sequenced sample consisted of peripheral blood. This sequence was found in a woman of 80 years or more with active or convalescent COVID-19. The CDR3 nucleotides are TGTGCCAGCACTCAGGGGGCGGATCAGCCCCAGCATTTT. This sequence encodes CASTQGADQPQHF.